What follows are 26 T cell receptor beta chains derived from one specimen sequenced in a study of T-cell reconstitution after alpha-beta-depleted transplantation in children. During its preparation, the TCRbeta library received unique molecular identifiers. TCRdb processed the PCR reads anew with MiXCR; each CDR3 protein has one entry. The sample has around 380,000 distinct CDR3 sequences, under 13% seen once; the top ten hold 4.5% to 7%. Sequenced here: PBMCs from the stem cell graft donor, sampled from the stem cell graft. These TCRs come from a human donor who donated a stem cell graft to a child with acute myeloid leukemia.

The sample holds a few counts of this clonotype. The CDR3 DNA follows: TGCAGCGTTGAGGAGGGGACCGGGGTGAACACTGAAGCTTTCTTT. Protein sequence: CSVEEGTGVNTEAFF. J is TRBJ1-1 and V is TRBV29-1, with a weak D call TRBD1 (5 bases). The CDR3 sequence is 15 residues long. CDR1 SQVTM and CDR2 ANQGSEA come from the germline V gene. Trimming took off 3 bases at V and 0 bases at J, with 14 bases between the two ends. Based on the CDR3 plus reference TRBV29-1 and TRBJ1-1, the full variable domain is SAVISQKPSRDICQRGTSLTIQCQVDSQVTMMFWYRQQPGQSLTLIATANQGSEATYESGFVIDKFPISRPNLTFSTLTVSNMSPEDSSIYLCSVEEGTGVNTEAFFGQGTRLTVV.

This clonotype showed up many times. The rearrangement links TRBV7-2 to TRBJ2-3; D not certain. CDR3 length: 15 amino acids. Trimming took off 1 base at V and 3 bases at J, with 11 bases between the two ends. From germline, CDR1 is SGHTA and CDR2 FQGNSA. As DNA, the CDR3 is TGTGCCAGCAGCTTAGGGGATTGGGGAACAGATACGCAGTATTTT. Amino acids: CASSLGDWGTDTQYF.

The V and J genes are TRBV11-2 and TRBJ2-1; 9 bases match TRBD2. CDR1 and CDR2 (germline): SGHAT, FQNNGV. V shed 0 bases and J 6 bases; nucleotides not matched to a gene: 6. The CDR3 runs to 16 residues. The CDR3 region has the DNA TGTGCCAGCAGCTTAGAGGGACTAGCAGGTCGCAATGAGCAGTTCTTC. It encodes CASSLEGLAGRNEQFF.

The chain recombines TRBV4-3 with TRBJ1-1; unclear D gene. V lost 0 bases, J lost 0 bases, and 2 bases lay in between. The germline gives CDR1 LGHNA, CDR2 YSLEER. The CDR3 sequence is 13 residues long. CDR3 sequence: CASSQDVNTEAFF. The CDR3 bases are TGCGCCAGCAGCCAAGATGTGAACACTGAAGCTTTCTTT.

This clonotype has a count of ten or more. V and J are TRBV6-5 and TRBJ2-1; unclear D gene. The CDR3 length is 12 residues. V lost 6 bases, J lost 1 base, and 4 bases lay in between. Germline assignment: CDR1 MNHEY and CDR2 SVGAGI. CDR3 sequence reads: CASRESYNEQFF. The CDR3, as DNA: TGTGCCAGCAGGGAGTCCTACAATGAGCAGTTCTTC.

V usage is TRBV4-1 and J usage is TRBJ1-1; D is undetermined. Germline V gene lookup returns CDR1 MGHRA and CDR2 YSYEKL. The CDR3 spans 14 residues. Trimming pared 6 bases from V and 0 bases from J, leaving 11 bases between. CDR3 coding DNA: TGCGCCAGCAGGGACCCTTGGGTGAACACTGAAGCTTTCTTT. Protein product: CASRDPWVNTEAFF.

This clonotype was observed a handful of times. V usage is TRBV5-6 and J usage is TRBJ2-1, with TRBD1 as a possible D gene (6 bases). Trimming shortened V by 4 bases and J by 9 bases, and 11 bases separated the two germline ends. Germline V gives CDR1 SGHDT, CDR2 YYEEEE. The CDR3 is made up of 12 amino acids. This chain's CDR3 is CASSTLQGEQFF. CDR3 coding DNA: TGTGCCAGCAGCACCCTACAGGGTGAGCAGTTCTTC.

This clonotype has only a few counts. The chain combines TRBV4-2 with TRBJ2-6; no firm D call. This CDR3 spans 17 amino acids. The ends were cut back, 0 bases at V and 5 bases at J, with 14 bases in the middle. Germline lookup yields CDR1 LGHNA and CDR2 YNFKEQ. In DNA, the CDR3 is TGTGCCAGCAGCCAAGATTTCGGAAGGAGCCGGGCCAACGTCCTGACTTTC. Translation gives CASSQDFGRSRANVLTF.

This clonotype was counted only a few times. The chain recombines TRBV20-1 with TRBJ1-1, with 7 bases aligning to TRBD1. V lost 6 bases and J lost 1; bases outside the gene matches: 5. The CDR3 loop spans 13 amino acids. Germline V gene data show CDR1 as DFQATT and CDR2 as SNEGSKA (reference sequence). The CDR3 DNA sequence: TGCAGTGCCCAGGACAGGTCGAACACTGAAGCTTTCTTT. This sequence encodes CSAQDRSNTEAFF.

This clonotype showed up many times. V is TRBV4-1 and J is TRBJ2-5; D is possibly TRBD2 (5 bases). The CDR3 extends over 15 amino acids. Germline values: CDR1 MGHRA, CDR2 YSYEKL. V was cut by 0 bases and J by 5 bases, with 13 bases left in between. The CDR3, as DNA: TGCGCCAGCAGCCAAGATCGGGAAACCGGGGAGACCCAGTACTTC. Its protein product is CASSQDRETGETQYF.

This chain uses TRBV6-5 with TRBJ2-1; 7 bases are a match to TRBD1. Trimming took 4 bases from V and 2 from J; bases not matched to a gene: 5. CDR1 and CDR2 (germline): MNHEY, SVGAGI. The CDR3 extends over 15 amino acids. CDR3 sequence (DNA): TGTGCCAGCAGTTTCTCCAGGGGGACCTACAATGAGCAGTTCTTC. It specifies CASSFSRGTYNEQFF.

This clonotype was observed a handful of times. The chain uses TRBV25-1 and TRBJ1-6; D uncertain. CDR3 size: 14 residues. Trimming pared 2 bases from V and 9 bases from J, leaving 11 bases between. CDR1 is MGHDK and CDR2 is SYGVNS in the germline V gene. The chain's CDR3 is CASSEPQDSSPLHF. DNA for the CDR3: TGTGCCAGCAGTGAACCCCAAGACTCTTCACCCCTCCACTTT.

The table lists this clonotype with many counts. The chain is built from TRBV5-1 and TRBJ2-7, with D perhaps TRBD1 or TRBD2 (6 bases each). The V end was cut by 5 bases, the J end by 0 bases, with 15 bases between. Germline values: CDR1 SGHRS, CDR2 YFSETQ. This CDR3 is 15 amino acids long. The CDR3 reads CASRRDTGSSYEQYF. DNA of the CDR3: TGCGCCAGCAGGCGGGACACGGGGAGCTCCTACGAGCAGTACTTC.

This clonotype was detected a few times. CDR3 sequence (DNA): TGTGCCAGACTGGGCACTGAAGCTTTCTTT. Protein sequence: CARLGTEAFF. The chain is built from TRBV2 and TRBJ1-1, with D hard to call. Germline V gene sequence: CDR1 SNHLY, CDR2 FYNNEI. V lost 9 bases to trimming and J lost 4 bases, with 6 bases between them. The CDR3 is made up of 10 amino acids. The entire variable domain, with the rest obtained from reference TRBV2 and TRBJ1-1, is as follows: EPEVTQTPSHQVTQMGQEVILRCVPISNHLYFYWYRQILGQKVEFLVSFYNNEISEKSEIFDDQFSVERPDGSNFTLKIRSTKLEDSAMYFCARLGTEAFFGQGTRLTVV.

The gene calls are TRBV4-1 and TRBJ2-7; 9 bases are shared with TRBD1. The CDR3 is 14 residues long. Germline-derived CDR1 and CDR2 are MGHRA and YSYEKL. V lost 4 bases and J lost 3; bases outside the gene matches: 4. The CDR3 loop is CASSPGQGVYEQYF. The CDR3 DNA reads TGCGCCAGCAGCCCGGGACAGGGAGTCTACGAGCAGTACTTC.

The genes are TRBV27 and TRBJ2-7, with 13 positions matching TRBD2. The CDR3 sequence is 17 residues long. The germline CDR1 and CDR2 sequences are MNHEY and SMNVEV (reference sequence). Trimming at V came to 9 bases and at J to 11 bases, leaving 22 bases not matched to a gene. DNA for the CDR3: TGTGCCAGACCCGGGACTAGCGGGGAAAACGCTACGTGCCGGGAGTACGTC. This sequence encodes CARPGTSGENATCREYV.

The table lists this clonotype with many counts. This chain connects TRBV4-1 to TRBJ2-5, with D maybe TRBD2 (6 bases). Per the germline V gene, CDR1 is MGHRA and CDR2 is YSYEKL. Trimming left V 0 bases short and J 5 bases short, with 13 bases between. This CDR3 contains 15 residues. CDR3 protein: CASSQDPDRGETQYF. The CDR3 coding sequence is TGCGCCAGCAGCCAAGATCCGGACCGGGGGGAGACCCAGTACTTC.

The chain's CDR3 is CASSYGGGGESTEAFF. The CDR3 DNA follows: TGTGCCAGCAGTTACGGTGGCGGGGGGGAGAGCACTGAAGCTTTCTTT. The chain has TRBV6-5 and TRBJ1-1, with D possibly matching TRBD1 (5 bases). Germline loops: CDR1 MNHEY, CDR2 SVGAGI. This CDR3 has 16 amino acids. Deletions cut 2 bases from V and 4 bases from J, with 17 bases between.

The V call is TRBV5-1, the J call TRBJ1-2; 8 bases map to TRBD1. The length of the CDR3 is 15 residues. Germline V CDR1 and CDR2: SGHRS, YFSETQ. V trimming: 0 bases; J trimming: 6 bases; junction bases outside the gene matches: 7. The chain's CDR3 is CASSLVQGARDGYTF. Written as DNA, the CDR3 is TGCGCCAGCAGCTTGGTCCAGGGGGCTAGGGATGGCTACACCTTC.

This sequence joins TRBV2 and TRBJ2-6; D is undetermined. Germline values: CDR1 SNHLY, CDR2 FYNNEI. CDR3 length equals 18 residues. V shed 3 bases and J shed 0 bases, with 15 bases lying between them. CDR3 DNA: TGTGCCAGCAGTGATGACGGCTCTTCTCCCTCTGGGGCCAACGTCCTGACTTTC. Translation gives CASSDDGSSPSGANVLTF.

The rearrangement joins TRBV3-1 to TRBJ1-1, with D maybe TRBD1 (5 bases). The length of the CDR3 is 14 residues. V dropped 3 bases and J dropped 1 base, with 9 bases sitting between them. CDR1 is LGHDT, CDR2 YNNKEL, per germline (reference sequence). The CDR3: CASSQEDTNTEAFF. The DNA for the CDR3 is TGTGCCAGCAGCCAGGAGGACACGAACACTGAAGCTTTCTTT. The full variable domain, with the rest looked up from reference TRBV3-1 and TRBJ1-1, is DTAVSQTPKYLVTQMGNDKSIKCEQNLGHDTMYWYKQDSKKFLKIMFSYNNKELIINETVPNRFSPKSPDKAHLNLHINSLELGDSAVYFCASSQEDTNTEAFFGQGTRLTVV.

This clonotype has more than one count but fewer than ten. CDR3 bases: TGTGCCAGCAGCTTAGTGGGCGCGAGCTCCTACAATGAGCAGTTCTTC. It is translated as CASSLVGASSYNEQFF. This sequence joins TRBV7-2 and TRBJ2-1; D call uncertain. V shed 1 base and J shed 0 bases, with 10 bases lying between them. The CDR3 spans 16 residues. Germline-derived CDR1 and CDR2 are SGHTA and FQGNSA.

This clonotype was picked up one time. The chain couples TRBV3-1 to TRBJ2-1; possibly TRBD2 for D (5 bases). The CDR3 extends over 15 amino acids. V dropped 0 bases and J dropped 5 bases, with 11 bases sitting between them. The germline V gene encodes CDR1 LGHDT and CDR2 YNNKEL (reference sequence). CDR3 nucleotide sequence: TGTGCCAGCAGCCAAGAGGCTAGCCGCCACAATGAGCAGTTCTTC. It specifies CASSQEASRHNEQFF.

This clonotype has just a few counts. This chain joins TRBV5-1 and TRBJ1-2, with D possibly TRBD1 on 5 matching bases. CDR1 and CDR2 (germline): SGHRS, YFSETQ. This CDR3 has 15 amino acids. The V end lost 2 bases, the J end lost 6 bases, and 17 bases lay between the germline ends. The CDR3 nucleotides read TGCGCCAGCAGCTTAGGACACGGTCGGTTTGATGGCTACACCTTC. It translates to CASSLGHGRFDGYTF.

The CDR3 is CASSYGGNGELFF. The CDR3 region has the DNA TGTGCCAGCAGCTATGGTGGGAACGGGGAGCTGTTTTTT. This chain connects TRBV11-3 to TRBJ2-2; unclear D gene. Trimming took off 4 bases at V and 7 bases at J, with 10 bases between the two ends. The CDR3 length is 13 residues. Germline CDR1 reads SGHNT; CDR2 reads YENEEA.

This clonotype was seen only a few times. CDR3 sequence (DNA): TGCAGTGCTAACTACAATAAGGCCGGTGAGCAGTACTTC. Translating it yields CSANYNKAGEQYF. This chain connects TRBV20-1 to TRBJ2-7; D unclear. Germline CDR1 is DFQATT and CDR2 is SNEGSKA (reference sequence). V lost 4 bases to trimming and J lost 7 bases, with 17 bases between them. CDR3 length equals 13 residues.